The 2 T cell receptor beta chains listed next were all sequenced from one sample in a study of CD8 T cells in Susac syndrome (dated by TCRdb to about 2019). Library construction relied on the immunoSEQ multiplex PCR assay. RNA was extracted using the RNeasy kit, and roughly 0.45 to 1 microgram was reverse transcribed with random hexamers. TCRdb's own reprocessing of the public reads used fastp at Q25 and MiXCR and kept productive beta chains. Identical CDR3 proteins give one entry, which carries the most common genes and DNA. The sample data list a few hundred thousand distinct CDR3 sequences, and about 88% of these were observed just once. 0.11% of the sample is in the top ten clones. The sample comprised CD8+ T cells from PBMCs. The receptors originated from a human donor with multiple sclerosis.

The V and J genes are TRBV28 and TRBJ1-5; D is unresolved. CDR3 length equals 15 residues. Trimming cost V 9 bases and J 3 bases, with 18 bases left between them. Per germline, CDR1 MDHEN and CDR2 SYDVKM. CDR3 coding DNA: TGTGCCAGTAAGTTCCCCGACCCCCACAATCAGCCCCAGCATTTT. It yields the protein CASKFPDPHNQPQHF.

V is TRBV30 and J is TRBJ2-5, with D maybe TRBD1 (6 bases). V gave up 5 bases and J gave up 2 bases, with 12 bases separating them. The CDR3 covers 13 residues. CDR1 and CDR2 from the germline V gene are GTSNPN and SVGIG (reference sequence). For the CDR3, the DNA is TGTGCCTGGGGGGACATTATACAAGAGACCCAGTACTTC. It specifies CAWGDIIQETQYF.